This T cell receptor (beta chain) was recovered during a study of CD8 T cells in Susac syndrome. Germline V CDR1 and CDR2: GTSNPN, SVGIG (reference sequence). The CDR3 loop spans 13 amino acids. The germline V and J ends were trimmed by 4 bases and 10 bases, with 17 bases remaining between them. Sequencing of TCR beta, carried out with a high-throughput approach, was applied to CD8+ and CD4+ T cells from the blood. The patients who served as multiple sclerosis controls were treatment-naive and had stable or active relapsing-remitting disease that fulfilled the revised McDonald criteria. Negative isolation yielded CD8+ and CD4+ T cells; FACS enriched TEMRA cells. Reverse transcription of about 0.45 to 1 ug RNA was performed with random hexamers. TCRdb independently ran MiXCR on the immunoSEQ multiplex PCR reads; one entry per CDR3 protein. The sample lists 200,000 or so distinct CDR3 sequences, 90% to 97% occurring once.

Sequences were obtained from CD4+ T cells from PBMCs. This rearrangement joins TRBV30 to TRBJ2-1, with a weak D call TRBD2 (5 bases). This TCR was sampled from a human donor with multiple sclerosis. The CDR3: CAWNPGSLGEQFF. The CDR3 nucleotides are TGTGCCTGGAACCCGGGGTCCCTCGGGGAGCAGTTCTTC.